This T cell receptor beta chain originates from a study of shared clonotypes between healthy human individuals. The protocol was immunoSEQ multiplex PCR, while the TCRdb copy is restricted to in-frame clones and leaves out a portion. The sample consists of 2 million to 2.5 million clones, 93% of them appearing once. CDR1 is MNHNY, CDR2 SVGAGI, per germline (reference sequence). The CDR3 runs 15 residues. With 4 bases removed from V and 8 bases from J, the gap between germline ends came to 18 bases. Sequenced: naive CD4+ T cells from PBMCs. Documented subset: CD45RA+ positively selected. The chain is built from TRBV6-6 and TRBJ2-1; D gene ambiguous. The TCR sequence derives from a man younger than 35 in good health. Some clones in this sample may be carry-over from other donors' samples. Written as DNA, the CDR3 is TGTGCCAGCAGTTCGTCGACGGCCTTGATGGATGAGCAGTTCTTC. Protein: CASSSSTALMDEQFF.